This T cell receptor beta chain was found in a study of cytomegalovirus exposure and HLA in healthy donors. Whole-study results and caveats: Presence/absence results assume similar sequencing depth per donor, which may not hold. About 150 TCR beta chains were listed as cytomegalovirus-associated.

A multiplex PCR was run with 60 Vbeta primers and 13 Jbeta primers. The protocol was immunoSEQ multiplex PCR, while the TCRdb copy is restricted to in-frame clones and leaves out a portion. The table includes around 190,000 clones, less than 90% detected once. On this clone itself: The antigen remains unidentified.

Germline CDR1 is SGHDT and CDR2 is YYEEEE. This CDR3 region has 14 residues. Trimming took 7 bases from V and 3 from J; bases not matched to a gene: 5. The sample taken for sequencing was PBMCs. The J gene is TRBJ2-1, the V gene TRBV5-6; 9 bases align to TRBD2. The receptor comes from a woman in her twenties or thirties in good health and CMV-seronegative. The chain's CDR3 is CASGLAPFYNEQFF. DNA of the CDR3: TGTGCCAGCGGACTAGCGCCGTTCTACAATGAGCAGTTCTTC.